This TCR beta chain was recovered during a study of shared clonotypes between healthy human individuals. The method was immunoSEQ multiplex PCR; TCRdb's version includes in-frame clones alone and lacks a portion of them. The sample consists of about 2 million clones, less than 95% of them appearing once. The CDR3 is 14 residues long. Germline CDR1 and CDR2: SGHRS and YFSETQ. The J segment lost 4 bases and the V segment lost 0 bases, leaving 0 bases of the junction unmatched. About this clone itself: This specimen includes other DNA sequences encoding the same CDR3.

CD8 cells classed as naive were CD45RO-negative and positively selected for CCR7, excluding terminally differentiated effector memory CD45RA+ cells. The chain combines TRBV5-1 with TRBJ1-3; 8 nucleotides match TRBD1. The TCR comes from a man aged 18 to 29 in good health. The source material was naive CD8+ T cells sorted from blood. The CDR3 spells CASSLGQGGNTIYF. DNA of the CDR3: TGCGCCAGCAGCTTGGGACAGGGGGGAAACACCATATATTTT.